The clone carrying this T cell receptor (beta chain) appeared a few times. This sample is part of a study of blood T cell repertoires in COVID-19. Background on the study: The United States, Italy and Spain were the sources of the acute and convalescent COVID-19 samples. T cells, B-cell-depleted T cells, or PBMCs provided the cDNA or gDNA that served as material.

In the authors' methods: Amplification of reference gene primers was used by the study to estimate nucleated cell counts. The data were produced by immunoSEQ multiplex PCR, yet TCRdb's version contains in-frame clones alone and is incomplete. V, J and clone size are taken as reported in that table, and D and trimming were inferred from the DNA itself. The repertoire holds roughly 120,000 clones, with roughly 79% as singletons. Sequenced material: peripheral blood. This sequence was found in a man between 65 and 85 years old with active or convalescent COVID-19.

The CDR3 here is CASSLAGTMSYNEQFF. CDR3 nucleotide sequence: TGTGCCAGCAGCCTCGCCGGGACTATGTCCTACAATGAGCAGTTCTTC. V gene TRBV7-3 combines with J gene TRBJ2-1; 7 nucleotides agree with TRBD2. V was pared by 5 bases and J by 1 base, with 8 bases of the junction left unmatched. There are 16 residues in the CDR3. Germline V gene sequence: CDR1 SGHTA, CDR2 FQGTGA.